This T cell receptor (beta chain) was captured by sequencing in a study of blood T cell repertoires in COVID-19. Study summary: Samples of COVID-19 (acute and convalescent) were obtained from the United States, Italy and Spain. Sources were T cells, B-cell-depleted T cells, or PBMCs; the material itself was cDNA or gDNA.

Original processing notes: Quantification of nucleated cells was approximated via reference gene primer amplification. Clones were read by immunoSEQ multiplex PCR, and TCRdb kept only the in-frame ones, dropping some. The V and J calls and clone size were taken over from that table, and D and trimming were inferred from the DNA. The data show about 260,000 clones, with under 90% seen just once and around a tenth held by the top ten. The CDR3 sequence is 15 residues long. From germline, CDR1 is SQVTM and CDR2 ANQGSEA. The junction had 10 bases not matched to a gene; V was cut back by 6 bases and J by 6 bases.

The sample taken for sequencing was peripheral blood. This chain joins TRBV29-1 and TRBJ2-2, with 10 bases identical to TRBD1. The clonotype originates from a woman between 50 and 59 years old who had recovered from COVID-19. The CDR3 loop is CSVKTPGQGSGELFF. CDR3 DNA: TGCAGCGTGAAAACGCCGGGACAGGGGTCCGGGGAGCTGTTTTTT.